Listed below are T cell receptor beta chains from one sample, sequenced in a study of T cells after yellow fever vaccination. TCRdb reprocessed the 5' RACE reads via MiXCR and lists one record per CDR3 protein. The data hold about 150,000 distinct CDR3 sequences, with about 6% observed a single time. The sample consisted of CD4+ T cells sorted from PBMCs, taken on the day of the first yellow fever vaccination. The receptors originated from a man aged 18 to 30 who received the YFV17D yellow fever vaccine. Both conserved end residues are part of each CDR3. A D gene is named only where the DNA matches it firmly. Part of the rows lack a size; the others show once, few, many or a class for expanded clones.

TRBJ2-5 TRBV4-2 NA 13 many TGTGCCAGCAGCCAAGCCCCACAAGAGACCCAGTACTTC CASSQAPQETQYF
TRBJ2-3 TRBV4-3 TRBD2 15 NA TGCGCCAGCAGCCAAGTGGCGGGGGGCACAGATACGCAGTATTTT CASSQVAGGTDTQYF
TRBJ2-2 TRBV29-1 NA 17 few TGCAGCGTCCGCCCCGGGTCGGTATTAGCGAACACCGGGGAGCTGTTTTTT CSVRPGSVLANTGELFF
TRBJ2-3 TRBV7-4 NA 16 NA TGTGCCAGCAGCTCAAAAGGAGGGGCTACCACAGATACGCAGTATTTT CASSSKGGATTDTQYF
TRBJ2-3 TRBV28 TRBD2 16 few TGTGCCAGCAGCCGCCCCCAGGGAGGGAACACAGATACGCAGTATTTT CASSRPQGGNTDTQYF
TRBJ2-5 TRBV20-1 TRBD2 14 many TGCAGTGCTAGGCAAGCACTAGCGGAAGAGACCCAGTACTTC CSARQALAEETQYF
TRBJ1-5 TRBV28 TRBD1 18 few TGTGCCAGCTTCATAGGGACAGGCTACTATAAGAGCAATCAGCCCCAGCATTTT CASFIGTGYYKSNQPQHF
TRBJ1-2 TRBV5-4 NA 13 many TGTGCCAGCAGCTTGGAGGGGAACTATGGCTACACCTTC CASSLEGNYGYTF
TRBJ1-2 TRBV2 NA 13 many TGTGCCAGCGGCTACATTTCGAACTATGGCTACACCTTC CASGYISNYGYTF
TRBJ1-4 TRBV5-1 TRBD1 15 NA TGCGCCAGCAGCCCGACAGGGGAGGATCATGAAAAACTGTTTTTT CASSPTGEDHEKLFF
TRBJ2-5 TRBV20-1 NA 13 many TGCAGTGCCTCGGCCGGGGCTAGGGAGACCCAGTACTTC CSASAGARETQYF
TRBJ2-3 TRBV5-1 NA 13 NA TGCGCCAGCACCAGCTTAAGTACAGATACGCAGTATTTT CASTSLSTDTQYF
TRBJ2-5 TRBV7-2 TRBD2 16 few TGTGCCAGCAGCTGGGCGACTAGCGGGGGGCAAGAGACCCAGTACTTC CASSWATSGGQETQYF
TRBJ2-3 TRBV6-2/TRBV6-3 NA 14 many TGTGCCAGCAACCCAGGGGAGGGGCCAGATACGCAGTATTTT CASNPGEGPDTQYF
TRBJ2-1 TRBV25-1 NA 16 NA TGTGCCAGCAGGGATGGGCGGGACCGGCCCTACAATGAGCAGTTCTTC CASRDGRDRPYNEQFF
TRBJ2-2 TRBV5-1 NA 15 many TGCGCCAGCAGCTTGAGGGCCTTGAACACCGGGGAGCTGTTTTTT CASSLRALNTGELFF
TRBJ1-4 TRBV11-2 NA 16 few TGTGCCAGCAGCTTAACCCCGTATGGGGGTAATGAAAAACTGTTTTTT CASSLTPYGGNEKLFF
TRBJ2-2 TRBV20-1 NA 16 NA TGCAGTGCTAGAGCCAGGGAAGGTTACGACACCGGGGAGCTGTTTTTT CSARAREGYDTGELFF
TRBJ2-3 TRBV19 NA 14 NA TGTGCCAGTAGTAACGGCAGGGGTAAAGATACGCAGTATTTT CASSNGRGKDTQYF
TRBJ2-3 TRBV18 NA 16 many TGTGCCAGCTCATCCCAAGAACTAGCCGCTAGGGATACGCAGTATTTT CASSSQELAARDTQYF
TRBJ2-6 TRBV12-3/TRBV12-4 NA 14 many TGTGCCAGCAGTTCAGGGCCCGGGGCCAACGTCCTGACTTTC CASSSGPGANVLTF
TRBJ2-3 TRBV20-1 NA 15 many TGCAGTGCTAGAGATCCCCAGGGAAGAGGAGATACGCAGTATTTT CSARDPQGRGDTQYF
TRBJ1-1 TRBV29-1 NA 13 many TGCAGCGTTGAATTCCGGCCGAACACTGAAGCTTTCTTT CSVEFRPNTEAFF
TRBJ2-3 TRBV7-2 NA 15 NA TGTGCCAGCAGCGCCCCCGGGACTAGCACAGATACGCAGTATTTT CASSAPGTSTDTQYF
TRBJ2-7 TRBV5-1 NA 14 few TGCGCCAGCAGCTCAGGACAGACCCTCGCCGAGCAGTACTTC CASSSGQTLAEQYF
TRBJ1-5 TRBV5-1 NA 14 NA TGCGCCAGCAGCTTGTGGGGGACCAATCAGCCCCAGCATTTT CASSLWGTNQPQHF